Below are 21 T cell receptor beta chains sequenced from a single sample in a study of graft-versus-host responses after intestinal transplantation. TCRdb's table, derived via immunoSEQ multiplex PCR, lists solely in-frame clones and lacks some. The sample records tens of thousands of clones, 70% to 90% being singletons. The specimen was PBMCs, collected 26 days after transplant. Receptors were obtained from a human patient who received an intestinal transplant, so some T cells may come from the graft donor.

The genes are TRBV5-1 and TRBJ2-3, with TRBD2 identical over 7 bases. Germline V gene sequence: CDR1 SGHRS, CDR2 YFSETQ. This CDR3 spans 15 amino acids. Trimming cost V 8 bases and J 5 bases; bases outside gene matches: 14. CDR3 nucleotides: TGCGCCAGTACACTAGCGCGTTTTGGTGGAGATACGCAGTATTTT. Translation gives CASTLARFGGDTQYF.

CDR3 sequence: CASSLRSGTQGWGDYEQYF. The CDR3 DNA reads as TGCGCCAGCAGCTTACGATCCGGGACACAGGGATGGGGAGATTACGAGCAGTACTTC. V gene TRBV5-1 combines with J gene TRBJ2-7; TRBD1 is a possible D gene (6 bases). The germline gives CDR1 SGHRS, CDR2 YFSETQ. V shed 2 bases and J shed 4 bases, with 28 bases lying between them. This CDR3 spans 19 amino acids. The variable domain in full, completed from reference TRBV5-1 and TRBJ2-7, reads KAGVTQTPRYLIKTRGQQVTLSCSPISGHRSVSWYQQTPGQGLQFLFEYFSETQRNKGNFPGRFSGRQFSNSRSEMNVSTLELGDSALYLCASSLRSGTQGWGDYEQYFGPGTRLTVT.

This chain links TRBV5-4 with TRBJ2-1, with 16 positions matching TRBD2. The CDR3 has 19 amino acids. Per germline, CDR1 SGHNT and CDR2 YYREEE (reference sequence). V shed 4 bases, J shed 4 bases, and the junction held 11 bases outside the gene matches. This CDR3 is CASSPGSGLAGGPYNEQFF. The CDR3 DNA is TGTGCCAGCAGCCCGGGCTCGGGACTAGCGGGAGGGCCATACAATGAGCAGTTCTTC.

The chain recombines TRBV2 with TRBJ2-1; 11 nucleotides align to TRBD2. There are 18 residues in the CDR3. The germline V gene has CDR1 SNHLY and CDR2 FYNNEI. Trimming at V came to 7 bases and at J to 7 bases, leaving 18 bases not matched to a gene. CDR3 residues: CASMGASGGKHLGNEQFF. The CDR3 DNA reads TGTGCCAGCATGGGGGCTAGCGGGGGGAAGCACTTGGGGAATGAGCAGTTCTTC.

V gene TRBV9 combines with J gene TRBJ2-2; unclear D gene. The CDR3 length is 12 residues. Germline V lookup: CDR1 SGDLS, CDR2 YYNGEE. The ends were cut back, 3 bases at V and 6 bases at J, with 6 bases in the middle. In nucleotides, the CDR3 is TGTGCCAGCAGCGCCACATCCGGGGAGCTGTTTTTT. Translating gives CASSATSGELFF.

The CDR3 region is CASSPSVSEETQYF. The CDR3, as DNA: TGTGCCAGCAGCCCTAGTGTATCAGAAGAGACCCAGTACTTC. J is TRBJ2-5 and V is TRBV2; the D is unclear. The CDR3 runs 14 residues. Per germline, CDR1 SNHLY and CDR2 FYNNEI. V lost 6 bases, J lost 3 bases, and 14 bases lay in between.

To note about this clone: Additional DNA sequences in this sample encode the identical CDR3. The chain uses TRBV6-1 and TRBJ1-5; the D is unclear. Trimming took 3 bases from V and 4 from J, leaving 7 bases between them. The CDR3 is 13 amino acids. CDR1 and CDR2 from the germline V gene are MNHNS and SASEGT. The chain's CDR3 is CASSEGRNQPQHF. The CDR3 nucleotides are TGTGCCAGCAGTGAGGGGAGGAATCAGCCCCAGCATTTT.

The rearrangement links TRBV2 to TRBJ1-1, with TRBD1 as a possible D gene (5 bases). CDR1 is SNHLY, CDR2 FYNNEI, per germline. Trimming cost V 7 bases and J 1 base, with 13 bases left between them. The CDR3 is 14 residues long. This chain's CDR3 is CASIERGWNTEAFF. In DNA form, the CDR3 reads TGTGCCAGCATCGAACGGGGGTGGAACACTGAAGCTTTCTTT.

This rearrangement joins TRBV19 to TRBJ1-2, with a weak D call TRBD1 (5 bases). Germline V gene sequence: CDR1 LNHDA, CDR2 SQIVND (reference sequence). The CDR3 runs 12 residues. Deletions cut 3 bases from V and 6 bases from J, with 8 bases between. The CDR3 loop is CASSMTGDGYTF. In DNA form, the CDR3 reads TGTGCCAGTAGTATGACGGGGGATGGCTACACCTTC.

The chain carries TRBV6-6 and TRBJ1-6, with 9 bases lining up with TRBD1. The germline V gene has CDR1 MNHNY and CDR2 SVGAGI (reference sequence). The CDR3 sequence is 15 residues long. The V and J ends lost 7 bases and 4 bases, in that order; junction bases with no gene match: 5. The CDR3 DNA follows: TGTGCCAGCATAGACAGGGGGAGATATAATTCACCCCTCCACTTT. Translating gives CASIDRGRYNSPLHF.

The chain combines TRBV28 with TRBJ2-6; 11 nucleotides agree with TRBD1. The CDR3 runs to 16 residues. J lost 2 bases, V lost 7 bases, and 4 bases had no gene match. Looked up from germline, CDR1 is MDHEN and CDR2 is SYDVKM. CDR3 DNA sequence: TGTGCCAGCACCGGGGACAGGGGGACTGGGGCCAACGTCCTGACTTTC. Translated: CASTGDRGTGANVLTF.

A remark on this clone: One end of the junction varies from germline; a read error may be responsible. The rearrangement joins TRBV7-7 to TRBJ2-6; 8 bases map to TRBD1. This CDR3 comprises 15 residues. Germline CDR1 SSHAT, CDR2 FNYEAQ (reference sequence). The CDR3 coding sequence is TGTGCTAGCAGCTCAGGGGGCGCTGGGGCCAACGTCCTGACTTTC. Amino acid sequence: CASSSGGAGANVLTF.

The chain has TRBV11-2 and TRBJ2-3, with unresolved D. Between the trimmed V and J ends, which lost 6 bases and 0 bases, there was a span of 16 bases. In germline, CDR1 is SGHAT, CDR2 FQNNGV. The CDR3 length is 16 residues. CDR3 DNA sequence: TGTGCCAGCAGTCCTCGTATGATACTTAGCACAGATACGCAGTATTTT. Protein: CASSPRMILSTDTQYF.

The chain is built from TRBV4-1 and TRBJ2-7, with 8 bases matching TRBD1. This CDR3 has 15 residues. The V gene end was trimmed by 0 bases and the J gene end by 3 bases; junction bases not matched to a gene: 4. Per germline, CDR1 MGHRA and CDR2 YSYEKL. The chain's CDR3 is CASSQEAGGLYEQYF. The CDR3 DNA sequence: TGCGCCAGCAGCCAAGAGGCAGGGGGCCTCTACGAGCAGTACTTC.

Concerning this clone: The junction does not match germline at one end; this may be a read error. The V call is TRBV7-2, the J call TRBJ2-7; D perhaps matches TRBD2 (6 bases). The CDR3 is 14 amino acids. Germline V lookup: CDR1 SGHTA, CDR2 FQGNSA. The CDR3 DNA is TGTGCTAGCAGCGCAGTGGGGGGATCCTACGAGCAGTACTTC. Its translation: CASSAVGGSYEQYF.

V usage is TRBV5-4 and J usage is TRBJ1-2; 7 positions agree with TRBD1. Germline CDR1 reads SGHNT; CDR2 reads YYREEE (reference sequence). V lost 6 bases, J lost 3 bases, and 5 bases stayed unmatched. CDR3 length: 13 residues. Written as DNA, the CDR3 is TGTGCCAGCACCCAGGGGGTGGACTATGGCTACACCTTC. Translated: CASTQGVDYGYTF.

V and J are TRBV2 and TRBJ2-7; TRBD2 aligns across 8 bases. Germline V gene data show CDR1 as SNHLY and CDR2 as FYNNEI. The CDR3 covers 11 residues. The trim removed 8 bases at V and 3 bases at J, leaving 0 bases unmatched. The CDR3, as DNA: TGTGCCAGCGCGGGGGGCTACGAGCAGTACTTC. Its translation: CASAGGYEQYF.

The chain has TRBV7-2 and TRBJ2-3; D gene uncertain. CDR3 length: 13 residues. Trimming pared 6 bases from V and 3 bases from J, leaving 10 bases between. Germline values: CDR1 SGHTA, CDR2 FQGNSA. The CDR3 DNA sequence: TGTGCCAGCAGTCTAACCTATACAGATACGCAGTATTTT. This translates into CASSLTYTDTQYF.

J is TRBJ2-3 and V is TRBV5-1; maybe TRBD2 (7 bases). Trimming took 4 bases from V and 3 from J, leaving 18 bases between them. Germline V lookup: CDR1 SGHRS, CDR2 YFSETQ. This CDR3 contains 16 residues. Here the CDR3 DNA reads TGCGCCAGCAGCCTCGGGGAGGGGGGCGCGACAGATACGCAGTATTTT. This codes for CASSLGEGGATDTQYF.

The chain employs TRBV11-3 and TRBJ2-1; possibly TRBD2 for D (6 bases). This CDR3 contains 15 residues. The V end was cut by 6 bases, the J end by 0 bases, with 12 bases between. The germline CDR1 and CDR2 sequences are SGHNT and YENEEA. CDR3 sequence (DNA): TGTGCCAGCAGTCCGGAGGGTAGCTCCTACAATGAGCAGTTCTTC. Amino acid sequence: CASSPEGSSYNEQFF.

The chain combines TRBV4-1 with TRBJ1-5; possible D gene TRBD1, 5 bases. Looked up from germline, CDR1 is MGHRA and CDR2 is YSYEKL. The CDR3 length is 13 residues. V lost 4 bases to trimming and J lost 4 bases, with 8 bases between them. The CDR3 spells CASSLQENQPQHF. CDR3 bases: TGCGCCAGCAGCCTACAGGAGAATCAGCCCCAGCATTTT.